Below, 26 T cell receptor beta chains from the same sample are listed, as sequenced in a study of shared clonotypes between healthy human individuals (dated by TCRdb to 2020 to 2022). Library generation was performed with the immunoSEQ multiplex PCR assay. This immuneACCESS table, as held by TCRdb, lists in-frame sequences with V and J called but not all clones. Of the missing ones, under half trace to an unresolved V gene in checked studies; the others have no known cause. In this sample the table shows about 700,000 clones, 74% of which occur a single time. About 1.7% of the sample rests with the top ten. Sequenced material: memory CD4+ T cells sorted from blood. This specimen's cell subset or site label, per the study, means: CD45RA-negative fraction. These receptors were collected from a woman in her 30s in good health.

The rearrangement uses TRBV27 and TRBJ2-1; 12 bases agree with TRBD2. CDR1 and CDR2 (germline): MNHEY, SMNVEV (reference sequence). The V segment lost 5 bases and the J segment 8 bases; nucleotides outside the gene matches: 10. The CDR3 has 16 residues. CDR3 sequence: CASSPPRLAGVDEQFF. Written as DNA, the CDR3 is TGTGCCAGCAGTCCCCCTAGACTAGCGGGAGTGGATGAGCAGTTCTTC.

This clone was recorded only once. The chain uses TRBV10-3 and TRBJ2-7; TRBD2 might be the D (5 bases). Germline V lookup: CDR1 ENHRY, CDR2 SYGVKD. This CDR3 has 15 residues. The germline V and J ends were trimmed by 0 bases and 7 bases, with 16 bases remaining between them. The CDR3 DNA reads as TGTGCCATCAGTGAGTCGAGCCGGACTCCCGGGGAGCAGTACTTC. Protein: CAISESSRTPGEQYF.

The chain joins TRBV4-2 to TRBJ2-7; TRBD1 agrees at 10 bases. CDR3 length: 18 residues. CDR1 and CDR2 (germline): LGHNA, YNFKEQ. Trimming removed 5 bases from V and 6 bases from J; junction bases left unmatched: 19. In nucleotides, the CDR3 is TGTGCCAGCAGCTGGGGACAGGGGACGCTAGCCTCCCCTCGCGAGCAGTACTTC. Protein: CASSWGQGTLASPREQYF.

The genes are TRBV7-7 and TRBJ2-2; 9 bases match TRBD2. Germline CDR1 reads SSHAT; CDR2 reads FNYEAQ (reference sequence). V shed 5 bases, J shed 3 bases, and the junction held 4 bases outside the gene matches. This CDR3 comprises 15 residues. CDR3 amino acids: CASSQGLADTGELFF. DNA for the CDR3: TGTGCCAGCAGCCAGGGACTAGCTGACACCGGGGAGCTGTTTTTT.

This chain connects TRBV6-1 to TRBJ1-2; D is uncertain. Germline lookup yields CDR1 MNHNS and CDR2 SASEGT. V gave up 0 bases and J gave up 4 bases, with 15 bases separating them. CDR3 length: 16 amino acids. The CDR3 nucleotides read TGTGCCAGCAGTGAAGCAAGGCAGCACCCACTCTATGGCTACACCTTC. This encodes CASSEARQHPLYGYTF.

This clone was counted only a few times. The genes are TRBV19 and TRBJ2-2, with 12 bases aligning to TRBD1. CDR3 size: 14 residues. After removal of 6 bases from V and 7 bases from J, the junction contained 3 bases not matched to a gene. The V gene's germline CDR1 is LNHDA and CDR2 SQIVND (reference sequence). CDR3 amino acids: CASRGQGAHGELFF. In nucleotides, the CDR3 is TGTGCCAGTAGGGGACAGGGGGCGCACGGGGAGCTGTTTTTT.

A note on this clone: The germline gene is not matched at one end of the junction; a read error may be the cause. The rearrangement links TRBV20-1 to TRBJ1-5, with D unresolved. There are 11 residues in the CDR3. CDR1 is DFQATT and CDR2 is SNEGSKA in the germline V gene (reference sequence). CDR3 DNA sequence: TGCAGTGCCCGAGGACGGGGAGAACGTCTTTTT. Translation: CSARGRGERLF.

The V gene is TRBV9, the J gene TRBJ1-2; no clear D. With 0 bases removed from V and 1 base from J, the gap between germline ends came to 4 bases. This CDR3 is built from 13 residues. CDR1 and CDR2 from the germline V gene are SGDLS and YYNGEE. This CDR3 is CASSVVHNYGYTF. The CDR3 DNA sequence: TGTGCCAGCAGCGTAGTACATAACTATGGCTACACCTTC.

The chain carries TRBV7-8 and TRBJ2-7; 7 bases agree with TRBD1. There are 15 residues in the CDR3. CDR1 and CDR2 (germline): SGHVS, FQNEAQ. The V segment lost 4 bases and the J segment 0 bases; nucleotides outside the gene matches: 6. CDR3 bases: TGTGCCAGCAGCTACGACAGGGCTAGCTCCTACGAGCAGTACTTC. Translated: CASSYDRASSYEQYF.

The chain is built from TRBV6-1 and TRBJ1-4; TRBD1 might be the D (5 bases). V was trimmed by 0 bases and J by 3 bases, leaving 8 bases between them. The CDR3 sequence is 15 residues long. Germline values: CDR1 MNHNS, CDR2 SASEGT. The CDR3: CASSEAAGSNEKLFF. In DNA form, the CDR3 reads TGTGCCAGCAGTGAAGCCGCAGGGTCTAATGAAAAACTGTTTTTT.

CDR3 sequence: CASSSTSGAGGGLYEQYF. DNA for the CDR3: TGTGCCAGCAGTTCAACTAGCGGTGCAGGGGGCGGACTCTACGAGCAGTACTTC. V and J are TRBV11-2 and TRBJ2-7, with D tentatively TRBD1 or TRBD2 (8 bases each). Germline assignment: CDR1 SGHAT and CDR2 FQNNGV. The V and J ends lost 6 bases and 3 bases respectively, with 27 bases between them. CDR3 length equals 18 residues.

This chain uses TRBV7-8 with TRBJ1-5, with D possibly being TRBD1 (5 bases). Germline V lookup: CDR1 SGHVS, CDR2 FQNEAQ. CDR3 length: 16 residues. V gave up 5 bases and J gave up 7 bases, with 21 bases separating them. CDR3 in amino acids: CASSPRLQEGNQPQHF. In DNA, the CDR3 is TGTGCCAGCAGCCCCCGTTTACAGGAGGGGAACCAGCCCCAGCATTTT.

This clone was found once. The chain joins TRBV28 to TRBJ2-7, with D possibly matching TRBD2 (6 bases). The CDR3 totals 14 residues. Trimming stripped 2 bases from V and 3 bases from J, with 11 bases between. Germline values: CDR1 MDHEN, CDR2 SYDVKM. The CDR3 DNA reads TGTGCCAGCAGTTTAAGAGGGGAGGTCTACGAGCAGTACTTC. This translates into CASSLRGEVYEQYF.

CDR3 sequence reads: CASGLVLRERRNEQFF. The CDR3 DNA is TGTGCTAGTGGTTTGGTACTGCGGGAGAGGAGGAATGAGCAGTTCTTC. The gene calls are TRBV12-5 and TRBJ2-1; 7 nucleotides align to TRBD2. The CDR3 consists of 16 residues. Trimming took 0 bases from V and 7 from J; bases not matched to a gene: 9. Germline CDR1 reads LGHNT; CDR2 reads FRNRAP. Supplemented by reference TRBV12-5 and TRBJ2-1, the full variable domain reads DARVTQTPRHKVTEMGQEVTMRCQPILGHNTVFWYRQTMMQGLELLAYFRNRAPLDDSGMPKDRFSAEMPDATLATLKIQPSEPRDSAVYFCASGLVLRERRNEQFFGPGTRLTVL.

The chain uses TRBV21-1 and TRBJ2-5; the table's D call TRBD1 went unverified against the DNA. TRBV21-1 is reported as a pseudogene. The CDR3 length is 19 residues. The CDR3 spells CASSKALLLDREGWKTQYF. CDR3 bases: TGTGCCAGCAGCAAAGCGCTTCTTTTGGACAGGGAGGGTTGGAAGACCCAGTACTTC.

J is TRBJ2-1 and V is TRBV28; D may be TRBD1 or TRBD2 (5 bases each). The CDR3 consists of 15 residues. Germline V gene sequence: CDR1 MDHEN, CDR2 SYDVKM. The germline V and J ends were trimmed by 6 bases and 7 bases, with 19 bases remaining between them. The CDR3 region has the DNA TGTGCCAGCAGCTCACCGGGACCGAAAAAAAATGAGCAGTTCTTC. Encoded protein: CASSSPGPKKNEQFF.

This clone has at least ten counts. This rearrangement joins TRBV14 to TRBJ1-1; 7 bases are a match to TRBD1. CDR3 length: 18 residues. From germline, CDR1 is SGHDN and CDR2 FVKESK. Unmatched junction bases numbered 18, after V lost 4 bases and J lost 4 bases. As DNA, the CDR3 is TGTGCCAGCAGCCCCCAGATGATTTACAGGGGTAGGGTCACTGAAGCTTTCTTT. This gives the protein CASSPQMIYRGRVTEAFF.

This sequence joins TRBV6-1 and TRBJ1-2; no clear D gene. From germline, CDR1 is MNHNS and CDR2 SASEGT. The length of the CDR3 is 11 residues. V lost 5 bases and J lost 5, with 6 bases in between. The CDR3 sequence is CASSLGYGYTF. CDR3 nucleotide sequence: TGTGCCAGCAGTTTAGGGTATGGCTACACCTTC.

This clone was detected only a few times. The gene calls are TRBV2 and TRBJ1-2; 7 nucleotides align to TRBD1. The CDR3 contains 15 residues. In germline, CDR1 is SNHLY, CDR2 FYNNEI. The ends lost 6 bases at V and 7 bases at J; junction bases unmatched: 14. The chain's CDR3 is CASRRLEGADSGYTF. CDR3 bases: TGTGCCAGCAGGAGGTTAGAGGGGGCAGATAGTGGCTACACCTTC.

Turning to this clone: Other DNA sequences in this sample translate to the same CDR3. The V call is TRBV29-1, the J call TRBJ2-1; 8 bases are shared with TRBD1. CDR3 length equals 13 residues. V shed 2 bases and J 5 bases; nucleotides not matched to a gene: 2. Per the germline V gene, CDR1 is SQVTM and CDR2 is ANQGSEA. The CDR3 DNA reads TGCAGCGTTGAAAGGGACAGGAACAATGAGCAGTTCTTC. Its protein is CSVERDRNNEQFF.

The rearrangement links TRBV4-2 to TRBJ1-4; D uncertain. V was clipped by 0 bases and J by 3 bases, with 17 bases between them. Per the germline V gene, CDR1 is LGHNA and CDR2 is YNFKEQ. This CDR3 has 18 residues. The CDR3 reads CASSQEPLLRRANEKLFF. CDR3 DNA: TGTGCCAGCAGCCAAGAACCGTTGCTGAGAAGGGCTAATGAAAAACTGTTTTTT.

The table lists this clone with many counts. This CDR3 reads CASGPFWDYNEQFF. CDR3 DNA sequence: TGTGCCAGCGGACCTTTCTGGGACTACAATGAGCAGTTCTTC. The rearrangement links TRBV2 to TRBJ2-1; D gene ambiguous. V was cut by 8 bases and J by 3 bases, with 14 bases left in between. Looked up from germline, CDR1 is SNHLY and CDR2 is FYNNEI. The CDR3 is made up of 14 amino acids.

The chain joins TRBV29-1 to TRBJ2-5; D is ambiguous. Looked up from germline, CDR1 is SQVTM and CDR2 is ANQGSEA. The ends were cut back, 1 base at V and 4 bases at J, with 13 bases in the middle. The CDR3 spans 14 residues. The CDR3 is CSVEGYAGGETQYF. The CDR3 nucleotides read TGCAGCGTTGAAGGGTATGCTGGCGGAGAGACCCAGTACTTC.

The chain carries TRBV5-1 and TRBJ2-7; a possible D gene is TRBD1 (7 bases). V was clipped by 5 bases and J by 4 bases, with 13 bases between them. The CDR3 is made up of 13 amino acids. Germline V gene sequence: CDR1 SGHRS, CDR2 YFSETQ. CDR3 region: CASRRDSTYEQYF. The CDR3 DNA reads as TGCGCCAGCAGGCGGGACAGTACTTACGAGCAGTACTTC. Combining the CDR3 with reference TRBV5-1 and TRBJ2-7 gives the whole variable domain KAGVTQTPRYLIKTRGQQVTLSCSPISGHRSVSWYQQTPGQGLQFLFEYFSETQRNKGNFPGRFSGRQFSNSRSEMNVSTLELGDSALYLCASRRDSTYEQYFGPGTRLTVT.

The chain links TRBV28 to TRBJ2-1, with D unclear. Germline CDR1 and CDR2: MDHEN and SYDVKM. The CDR3 length is 13 residues. V was shortened by 3 bases and J by 7 bases, with 10 bases between the two germline ends. CDR3 in amino acids: CASSFNPMNEQFF. The CDR3 nucleotides are TGTGCCAGCAGTTTTAACCCAATGAATGAGCAGTTCTTC. Drawing the rest from reference TRBV28 and TRBJ2-1, the complete variable domain is DVKVTQSSRYLVKRTGEKVFLECVQDMDHENMFWYRQDPGLGLRLIYFSYDVKMKEKGDIPEGYSVSREKKERFSLILESASTNQTSMYLCASSFNPMNEQFFGPGTRLTVL.

The rearrangement links TRBV28 to TRBJ2-3, with 10 bases lining up with TRBD2. Per the germline V gene, CDR1 is MDHEN and CDR2 is SYDVKM. With V trimmed by 2 bases and J by 4 bases, 6 bases remained unmatched. The CDR3 is 16 residues long. CDR3: CASSLTSGNQPDTQYF. The CDR3 nucleotides read TGTGCCAGCAGTTTAACTAGCGGGAACCAGCCAGATACGCAGTATTTT.